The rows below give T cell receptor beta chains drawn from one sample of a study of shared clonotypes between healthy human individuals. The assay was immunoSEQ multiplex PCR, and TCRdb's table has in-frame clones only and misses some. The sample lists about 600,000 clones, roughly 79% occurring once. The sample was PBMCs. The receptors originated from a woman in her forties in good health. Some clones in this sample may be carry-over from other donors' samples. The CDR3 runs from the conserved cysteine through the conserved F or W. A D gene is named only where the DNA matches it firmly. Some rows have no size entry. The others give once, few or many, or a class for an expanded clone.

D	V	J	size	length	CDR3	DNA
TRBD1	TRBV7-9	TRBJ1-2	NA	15	CASSEDRVSSYGYTF	TGTGCCAGCAGCGAGGACAGGGTTTCGAGCTATGGCTACACCTTC
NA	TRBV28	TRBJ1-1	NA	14	CASRLRVRNTEAFF	TGTGCCAGCAGATTAAGGGTTCGGAACACTGAAGCTTTCTTT
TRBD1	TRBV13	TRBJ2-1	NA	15	CASSSDRESSNEQFF	TGTGCCAGCAGCTCAGACAGGGAATCTAGCAATGAGCAGTTCTTC
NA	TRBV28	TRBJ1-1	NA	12	CASRFGQTEAFF	TGTGCCAGCAGGTTTGGACAGACTGAAGCTTTCTTT
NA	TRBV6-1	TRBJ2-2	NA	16	CASSAGQEYGTGELFF	TGTGCCAGCAGTGCTGGACAAGAATATGGCACCGGGGAGCTGTTTTTT
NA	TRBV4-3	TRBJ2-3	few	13	CASSQDLGDTQYF	TGCGCCAGCAGCCAAGATCTAGGGGATACGCAGTATTTT
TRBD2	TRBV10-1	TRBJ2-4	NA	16	CASSESRASGRVIQYF	TGCGCCAGCAGTGAGTCGAGGGCTAGCGGGAGGGTCATTCAGTACTTC
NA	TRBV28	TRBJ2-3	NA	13	CASSLTRGDTQYF	TGTGCCAGCAGCCTCACCCGGGGAGATACGCAGTATTTT
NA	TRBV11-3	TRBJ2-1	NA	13	CASSLMRVNEQFF	TGTGCCAGCAGCTTAATGAGGGTTAATGAGCAGTTCTTC
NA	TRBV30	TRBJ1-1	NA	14	CAWSVGGVNTEAFF	TGTGCCTGGAGTGTAGGGGGGGTGAACACTGAAGCTTTCTTT
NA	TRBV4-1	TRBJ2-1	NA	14	CASSQDVRDNEQFF	TGCGCCAGCAGCCAAGATGTGCGAGACAATGAGCAGTTCTTC
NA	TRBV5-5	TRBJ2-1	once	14	CASSLLQTYNEQFF	TGTGCCAGCAGCTTGTTACAAACCTACAATGAGCAGTTCTTC
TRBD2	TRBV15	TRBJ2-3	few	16	CATSSKREGPGDTQYF	TGTGCCACCAGCAGCAAGCGGGAGGGCCCAGGAGATACGCAGTATTTT
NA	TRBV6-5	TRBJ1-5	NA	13	CASSYSRNQPQHF	TGTGCCAGCAGTTACTCGCGCAATCAGCCCCAGCATTTT
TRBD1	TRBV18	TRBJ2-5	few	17	CASSPVATGERSETQYF	TGTGCCAGCTCACCGGTTGCGACAGGGGAGAGATCAGAGACCCAGTACTTC
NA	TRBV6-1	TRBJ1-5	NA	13	CASRQSSNQPQHF	TGTGCCAGCAGACAGAGTAGCAATCAGCCCCAGCATTTT
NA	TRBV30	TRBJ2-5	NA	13	CAWRIGGGETQYF	TGTGCCTGGAGAATAGGAGGGGGAGAGACCCAGTACTTC
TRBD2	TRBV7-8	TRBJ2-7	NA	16	CASSPRRLAVTYEQYF	TGTGCCAGCAGCCCCCGTAGACTAGCGGTTACCTACGAGCAGTACTTC
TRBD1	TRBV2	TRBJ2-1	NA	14	CASLEGQLKNEQFF	TGTGCCAGCCTAGAGGGACAGCTGAAAAATGAGCAGTTCTTC
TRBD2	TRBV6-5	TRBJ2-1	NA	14	CASSYSTSGREQFF	TGTGCCAGCAGTTACTCGACTAGCGGGAGGGAGCAGTTCTTC
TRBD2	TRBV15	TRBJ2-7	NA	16	CATSRDLAGGSYEQYF	TGTGCCACCAGCAGAGATTTGGCGGGAGGCTCCTACGAGCAGTACTTC